This TCR beta chain came from a study of radiotherapy plus CTLA-4 blockade in lung cancer. Study-level results: Strongest reported response predictors: early blood clone changes and post-radiation interferon-beta.

A remark on this clone: Antigen specificity is unknown.

The germline CDR1 and CDR2 sequences are SEHNR and FQNEAQ (reference sequence). Trimming took 0 bases from V and 8 from J, leaving 14 bases between them. This CDR3 contains 15 residues. Repertoires were generated with immunoSEQ multiplex PCR, while TCRdb's copy carries only in-frame clones and drops some. The table shows about 98,000 clones, with about 86% occurring only once. The rearrangement links TRBV7-9 to TRBJ2-1, with a weak D call TRBD2 (6 bases). This specimen was peripheral blood, taken from a patient treated with radiotherapy plus ipilimumab. This clonotype originated in a human donor with non-small cell lung cancer that progressed on radiotherapy plus ipilimumab. The CDR3 DNA sequence: TGTGCCAGCAGCTTAGCCCTAGTTAGCGGCGATGAGCAGTTCTTC. Translating gives CASSLALVSGDEQFF. Filled out from reference TRBV7-9 and TRBJ2-1, the complete variable domain reads DTGVSQNPRHKITKRGQNVTFRCDPISEHNRLYWYRQTLGQGPEFLTYFQNEAQLEKSRLLSDRFSAERPKGSFSTLEIQRTEQGDSAMYLCASSLALVSGDEQFFGPGTRLTVL.